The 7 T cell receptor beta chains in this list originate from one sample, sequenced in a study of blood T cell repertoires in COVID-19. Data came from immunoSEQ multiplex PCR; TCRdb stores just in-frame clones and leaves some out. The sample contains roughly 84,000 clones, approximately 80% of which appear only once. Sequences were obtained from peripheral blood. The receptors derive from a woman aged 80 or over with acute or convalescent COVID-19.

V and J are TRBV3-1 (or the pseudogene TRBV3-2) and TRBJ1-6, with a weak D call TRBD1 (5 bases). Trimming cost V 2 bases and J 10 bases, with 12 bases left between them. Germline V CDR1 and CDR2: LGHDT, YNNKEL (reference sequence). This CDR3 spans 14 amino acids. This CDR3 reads CASSQKGYGSPLHF. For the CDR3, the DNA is TGTGCCAGCAGCCAAAAGGGGTATGGATCACCCCTCCACTTT.

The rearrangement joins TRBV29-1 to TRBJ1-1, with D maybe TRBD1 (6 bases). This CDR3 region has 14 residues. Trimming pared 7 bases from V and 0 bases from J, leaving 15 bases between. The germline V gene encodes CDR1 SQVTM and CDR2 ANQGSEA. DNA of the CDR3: TGCAGCGCCCACGGGACAACACTGAACACTGAAGCTTTCTTT. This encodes CSAHGTTLNTEAFF. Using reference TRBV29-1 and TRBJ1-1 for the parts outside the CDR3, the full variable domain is SAVISQKPSRDICQRGTSLTIQCQVDSQVTMMFWYRQQPGQSLTLIATANQGSEATYESGFVIDKFPISRPNLTFSTLTVSNMSPEDSSIYLCSAHGTTLNTEAFFGQGTRLTVV.

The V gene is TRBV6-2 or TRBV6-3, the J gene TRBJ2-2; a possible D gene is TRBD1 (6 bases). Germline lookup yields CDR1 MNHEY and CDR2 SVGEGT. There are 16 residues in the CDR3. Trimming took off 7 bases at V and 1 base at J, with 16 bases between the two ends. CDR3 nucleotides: TGTGCCAGCACCCCGGCTGACAGGCGGAACACCGGGGAGCTGTTTTTT. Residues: CASTPADRRNTGELFF.

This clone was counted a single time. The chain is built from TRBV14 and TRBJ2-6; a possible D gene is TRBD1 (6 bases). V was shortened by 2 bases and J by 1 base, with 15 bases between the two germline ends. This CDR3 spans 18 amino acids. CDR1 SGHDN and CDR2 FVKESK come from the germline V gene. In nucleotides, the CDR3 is TGTGCCAGCAGCCAACTGGGACAAGCAATATCTGGGGCCAACGTCCTGACTTTC. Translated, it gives CASSQLGQAISGANVLTF. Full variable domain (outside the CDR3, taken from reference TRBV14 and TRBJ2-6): EAGVTQFPSHSVIEKGQTVTLRCDPISGHDNLYWYRRVMGKEIKFLLHFVKESKQDESGMPNNRFLAERTGGTYSTLKVQPAELEDSGVYFCASSQLGQAISGANVLTFGAGSRLTVL.

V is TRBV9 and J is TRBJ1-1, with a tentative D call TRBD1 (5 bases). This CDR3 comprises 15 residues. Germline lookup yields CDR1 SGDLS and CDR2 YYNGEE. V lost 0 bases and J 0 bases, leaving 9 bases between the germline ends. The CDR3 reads CASSVGGLMNTEAFF. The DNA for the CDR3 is TGTGCCAGCAGCGTAGGGGGCCTAATGAACACTGAAGCTTTCTTT.

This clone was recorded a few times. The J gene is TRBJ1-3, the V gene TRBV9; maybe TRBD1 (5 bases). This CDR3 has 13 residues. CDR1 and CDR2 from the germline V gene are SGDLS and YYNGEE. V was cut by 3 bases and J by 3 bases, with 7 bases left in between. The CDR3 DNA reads TGTGCCAGCAGCGAAGGGGTTGGAAACACCATATATTTT. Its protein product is CASSEGVGNTIYF.

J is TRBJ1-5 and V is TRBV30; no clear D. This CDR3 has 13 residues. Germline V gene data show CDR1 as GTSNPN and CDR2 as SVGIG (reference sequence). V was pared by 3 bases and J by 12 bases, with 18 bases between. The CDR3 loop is CAWSTTDSGFQHF. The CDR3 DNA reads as TGTGCCTGGAGCACGACGGATTCGGGATTCCAGCATTTT.